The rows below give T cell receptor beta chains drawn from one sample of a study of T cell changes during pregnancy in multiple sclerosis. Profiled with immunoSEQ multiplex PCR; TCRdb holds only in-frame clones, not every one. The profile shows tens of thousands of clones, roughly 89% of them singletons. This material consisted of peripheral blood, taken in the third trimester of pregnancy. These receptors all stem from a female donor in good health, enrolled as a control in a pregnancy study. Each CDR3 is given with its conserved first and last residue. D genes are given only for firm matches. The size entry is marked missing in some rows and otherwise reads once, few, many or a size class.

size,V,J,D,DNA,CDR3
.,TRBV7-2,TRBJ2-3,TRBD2,TGTGCCAGCAGCCTTAGGGGACTAGCGGGGGGTAGCACAGATACGCAGTATTTT,CASSLRGLAGGSTDTQYF
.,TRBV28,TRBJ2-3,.,TGTGCCAGCAGTTTAAGAGGAGATACGCAGTATTTT,CASSLRGDTQYF
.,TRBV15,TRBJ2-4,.,TGTGCCACCAGCAGAGTTTTCGAGGACATTCAGTACTTC,CATSRVFEDIQYF
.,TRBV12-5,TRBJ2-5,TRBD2,TGTGCTAGTGGTCACGGGACTAGCGAAGAGACCCAGTACTTC,CASGHGTSEETQYF
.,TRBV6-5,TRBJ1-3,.,TGTGCCAGCACAGGTTCTGGAAACACCATATATTTT,CASTGSGNTIYF
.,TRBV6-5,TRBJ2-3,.,TGTGCCAGCAGTTACTCGGTGGCGGCCCCAGATACGCAGTATTTT,CASSYSVAAPDTQYF
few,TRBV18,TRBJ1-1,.,TGTGCCAGCTCACGTTACGGGGTACAAGCTTTCTTT,CASSRYGVQAFF
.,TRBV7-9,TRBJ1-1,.,TGTGCCAGCAGCTTAGGGGCAGGCTTGAACACTGAAGCTTTCTTT,CASSLGAGLNTEAFF
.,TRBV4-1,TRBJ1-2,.,TGCGCCAGCAGCCTTGGACAGTCCCTGCGATATGGCTACACCTTC,CASSLGQSLRYGYTF
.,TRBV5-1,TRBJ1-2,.,TGCGCCAGCAGCTTGCAACAGGCTGGCCGTGGCTACACCTTC,CASSLQQAGRGYTF
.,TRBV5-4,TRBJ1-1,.,TGTGCCAGCAGCTTGAACGGGAAAAACACTGAAGCTTTCTTT,CASSLNGKNTEAFF
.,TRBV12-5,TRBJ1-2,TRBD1,TGTGCTAGTGCTCCCGGACAGGGCTGGGGCTACACCTTC,CASAPGQGWGYTF
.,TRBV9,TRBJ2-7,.,TGTGCCAGCAGCGTAGGAGCAGGTAGCTCCTACGAGCAGTACTTC,CASSVGAGSSYEQYF
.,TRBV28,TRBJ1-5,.,TGTGCCAGCAGTTTAGCCATGCGTCAGCCCCAGCATTTT,CASSLAMRQPQHF
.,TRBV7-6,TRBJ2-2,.,TGTGCCAGCAGCAAGGGGGTAGGGGAGCTGTTTTTT,CASSKGVGELFF
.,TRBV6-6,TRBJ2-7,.,TGTGCCAGCAGCTACCCTCCCTGGCGGGACTCCTACGAGCAGTACTTC,CASSYPPWRDSYEQYF
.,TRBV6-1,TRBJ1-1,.,TGTGCCAGCACTCTGAACAGGGAAGGGTACACTGAAGCTTTCTTT,CASTLNREGYTEAFF
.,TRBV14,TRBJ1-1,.,TGTGCCAGCAGCCAAGATAAACGGAGGGGAGGGAGGGTGTCTGAAGCTTTCTTT,CASSQDKRRGGRVSEAFF
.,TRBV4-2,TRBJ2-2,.,TGTGCCAGCAGCCGTCAGGGAAGCGGGGAGCTGTTTTTT,CASSRQGSGELFF
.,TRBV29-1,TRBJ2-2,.,TGCAGCGTTGGTGATAACAGGGTCACCGGGGAGCTGTTTTTT,CSVGDNRVTGELFF
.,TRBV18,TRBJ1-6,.,TGTGCCAGCTCACCATGGTACAGGGAAAGGGGCACACAGATTTCACCCCTCCACTTT,CASSPWYRERGTQISPLHF
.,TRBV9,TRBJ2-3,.,TGTGCCAGCAGCGTAGAGCAATCCTTCACAGATACGCAGTATTTT,CASSVEQSFTDTQYF
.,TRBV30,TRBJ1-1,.,TGTGCCTGGAGTGTACAGGTTGAAGCTTTCTTT,CAWSVQVEAFF
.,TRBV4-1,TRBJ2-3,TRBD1,TGCGCCAGCAGCCAAGATAGGCGCCTTTTGACAGGGGATCTTCCAGATACGCAGTATTTT,CASSQDRRLLTGDLPDTQYF
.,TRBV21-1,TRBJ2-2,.,TGTGCCAGCAGGGGGACAGAGAACACCGGGGAGCTGTTTTTT,CASRGTENTGELFF
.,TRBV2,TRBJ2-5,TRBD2,TGTGCCTCCCTCTCGGGGGGGGCCCAAGAGACCCAGTACTTC,CASLSGGAQETQYF
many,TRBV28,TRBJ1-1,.,TGTGCCAGCAGTCTACCATTGACAACTGAAGCTTTCTTT,CASSLPLTTEAFF
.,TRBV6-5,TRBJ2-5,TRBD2,TGTGCCAGCAGTTACCAAGCGGGGGGACGGCAAGAGACCCAGTACTTC,CASSYQAGGRQETQYF
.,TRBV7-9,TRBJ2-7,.,TGTGCCAGCAGCCCGGACACCTACGAGCAGTACTTC,CASSPDTYEQYF
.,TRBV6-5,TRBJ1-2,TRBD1,TGTGCCAGCAGCCTCCGGGACAGCTATCATGGCTACACCTTC,CASSLRDSYHGYTF